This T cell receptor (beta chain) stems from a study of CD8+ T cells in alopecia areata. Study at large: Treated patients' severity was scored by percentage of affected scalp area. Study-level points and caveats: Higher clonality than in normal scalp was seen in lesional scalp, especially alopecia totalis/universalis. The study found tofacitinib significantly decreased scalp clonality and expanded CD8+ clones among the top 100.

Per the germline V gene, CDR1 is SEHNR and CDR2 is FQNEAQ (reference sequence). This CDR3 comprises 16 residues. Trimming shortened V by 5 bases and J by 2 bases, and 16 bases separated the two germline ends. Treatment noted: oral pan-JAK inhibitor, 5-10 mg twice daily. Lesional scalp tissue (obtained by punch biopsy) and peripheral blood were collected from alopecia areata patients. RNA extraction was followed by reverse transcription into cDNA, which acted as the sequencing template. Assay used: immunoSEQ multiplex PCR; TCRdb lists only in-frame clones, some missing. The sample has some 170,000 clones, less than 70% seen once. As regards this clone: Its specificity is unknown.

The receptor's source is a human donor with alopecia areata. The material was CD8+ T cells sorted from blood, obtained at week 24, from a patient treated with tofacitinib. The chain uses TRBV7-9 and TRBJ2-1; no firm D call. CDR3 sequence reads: CASSATSLPPYNEQFF. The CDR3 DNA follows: TGTGCCAGCAGCGCAACGTCTCTACCCCCCTACAATGAGCAGTTCTTC.